The clone carrying this TCR beta chain was recorded many times. The antigen is not known. HTBI primers from iRepertoire and Arm-PCR of CDR3 regions yielded the TCR beta libraries. TCRdb called the multiplex PCR reads again in MiXCR, with one record for every CDR3 protein. This sample has 350,000 to 550,000 distinct CDR3 sequences, with about a sixth found just once. Stated time point: newly diagnosed GD, antithyroid drugs for less than 3 months. PBMCs provided the RNA from which the TCR library was made. This CDR3 is 14 amino acids long. Germline CDR1 and CDR2: SGHTA and FQGNSA. The trim removed 3 bases at V and 6 bases at J, leaving 6 bases unmatched. This entry belongs to a study of regulatory T cells in long-lasting Graves disease. Study-wide results and caveats: Persistent disease preferred TRBV28, TRBJ1-2 and TRBJ2-5.

The same data also went into a second study, on T cells in Graves' hyperthyroidism and ophthalmopathy. That report notes: Hyperthyroidism in the patients, aged 18 to 65, was newly diagnosed and under 2 months in duration. Uncontrolled infection, other autoimmune disease, pregnancy or lactation barred patients from enrollment. The TCR CDR3 first-round RT-PCR relied on the HTBI primer set.

The chain employs TRBV7-2 and TRBJ2-7; TRBD2 matches at 9 bases. The sequencing used peripheral blood mononuclear cells (PBMCs), collected at new diagnosis, from a patient treated with antithyroid drugs. The receptor's source is a woman younger than 30 with Graves disease. The CDR3, as DNA: TGTGCCAGCAGCTTGGTGGCGGGAGGGATCGAGCAGTACTTC. It yields the protein CASSLVAGGIEQYF. Filled out from reference TRBV7-2 and TRBJ2-7, the complete variable domain reads GAGVSQSPSNKVTEKGKDVELRCDPISGHTALYWYRQSLGQGLEFLIYFQGNSAPDKSGLPSDRFSAERTGGSVSTLTIQRTQQEDSAVYLCASSLVAGGIEQYFGPGTRLTVT.